The clone carrying this TCR beta chain has at least ten counts. This entry is derived from a study of Graves' ophthalmopathy and Graves' hyperthyroidism. Amplification of the TCR beta CDR3 regions used RNA transcripts (as template). The first-round RT-PCR employed HTBI primers together with the Qiagen OneStep RT-PCR kit. A multiplex PCR was then performed as the second round. TCRdb independently ran MiXCR on the multiplex PCR reads; one entry per CDR3 protein. The sample contains fewer than 400,000 distinct CDR3 sequences, around 16% of which appear only once. The CDR3 loop spans 13 amino acids. CDR1 is MNHEY, CDR2 SVGAGI, per germline. V lost 7 bases to trimming and J lost 11 bases; unmatched junction nucleotides: 8.

This receptor was taken from a young woman with Graves' ophthalmopathy. Material for sequencing was peripheral blood. V gene TRBV6-5 combines with J gene TRBJ1-6, with 7 bases aligning to TRBD1. CDR3 nucleotide sequence: TGTGCCAGCACTCTACAGGGGAGCACACCCCTCCACTTT. Its translation: CASTLQGSTPLHF.